This is a list of T cell receptor beta chains from one sample in a study of blood T cell repertoires in COVID-19. The table came from immunoSEQ multiplex PCR; TCRdb's copy has only in-frame clones and leaves some out. This sample carries about 230,000 clones, more than 75% of them seen once, and the ten largest clones take around 0.97%. Sequencing used peripheral blood. These receptors originate from a man aged 40-49 years with acute or convalescent COVID-19. Each CDR3 is given with its conserved first and last residue. The D gene is left open where the match is weak. Clone sizes are given selectively: once, few, many, or a class where the clone is expanded.

clone size | J gene | V gene | D gene | CDR3 protein | CDR3 DNA
once | TRBJ1-5 | TRBV28 | TRBD1 | CASRFTGVSNQPQHF | TGTGCCAGCAGGTTTACAGGGGTGAGCAATCAGCCCCAGCATTTT
. | TRBJ1-1 | TRBV19 | . | CASGHPNTEAFF | TGTGCCAGTGGACACCCGAACACTGAAGCTTTCTTT
. | TRBJ1-2 | TRBV14 | . | CASSPRGLNYGYTF | TGTGCCAGCAGCCCCCGGGGACTTAACTATGGCTACACCTTC
once | TRBJ1-4 | TRBV5-1 | . | CASSFTGNNEKLFF | TGCGCCAGCAGCTTCACAGGGAATAATGAAAAACTGTTTTTT
. | TRBJ1-4 | TRBV27 | . | CASSLQGVGEKLFF | TGTGCCAGCAGTTTGCAGGGTGTCGGAGAAAAACTGTTTTTT
. | TRBJ1-1 | TRBV18 | . | CASSPPPAEERAEAFF | TGTGCCAGCTCACCCCCCCCCGCGGAAGAAAGAGCTGAAGCTTTCTTT
. | TRBJ2-3 | TRBV4-1 | TRBD2 | CASSGLAGGSTDTQYF | TGCGCCAGCAGCGGACTAGCGGGGGGCAGCACAGATACGCAGTATTTT
. | TRBJ2-5 | TRBV6-1 | . | CASSEAPLSGTQYF | TGTGCCAGCAGTGAAGCGCCTCTGTCGGGGACCCAGTACTTC
. | TRBJ1-3 | TRBV27 | . | CASKSQGAGNTIYF | TGTGCCAGCAAATCTCAGGGCGCTGGAAACACCATATATTTT
few | TRBJ2-2 | TRBV24-1 | TRBD1 | CATGQHTGELFF | TGTGCCACGGGACAGCACACCGGGGAGCTGTTTTTT
. | TRBJ1-2 | TRBV19 | . | CASSIIEGVSYGYTF | TGTGCCAGTAGTATAATTGAGGGGGTATCCTATGGCTACACCTTC
. | TRBJ1-5 | TRBV2 | TRBD1 | CASSVGQGVGFSNQPQHF | TGTGCCAGCAGTGTGGGGCAGGGGGTAGGTTTTAGCAATCAGCCCCAGCATTTT
. | TRBJ2-1 | TRBV5-1 | TRBD2 | CASSLAPSGGGNEQFF | TGCGCCAGCAGCTTGGCCCCAAGCGGGGGCGGCAATGAGCAGTTCTTC
. | TRBJ2-1 | TRBV28 | TRBD2 | CASTRRTGGEQFF | TGTGCCAGCACTCGAAGGACGGGGGGGGAGCAGTTCTTC
few | TRBJ1-2 | TRBV13 | . | CASSGGQKDNYGYTF | TGTGCCAGCAGCGGAGGACAGAAAGATAACTATGGCTACACCTTC
. | TRBJ2-7 | TRBV18 | . | CASSKMEGASSYEQYF | TGTGCCAGCTCAAAGATGGAGGGGGCAAGCTCCTACGAGCAGTACTTC
. | TRBJ2-6 | TRBV5-1 | . | CASQAGSSGANVLTF | TGCGCCAGTCAGGCGGGGAGCTCTGGGGCCAACGTCCTGACTTTC
. | TRBJ2-5 | TRBV6-2/TRBV6-3 | . | CASSSSQETQYF | TGTGCCAGCAGTTCGTCTCAAGAGACCCAGTACTTC
. | TRBJ2-7 | TRBV4-3 | TRBD1 | CASSHGQGYEQYF | TGCGCCAGCAGCCACGGACAGGGCTACGAGCAGTACTTC
. | TRBJ1-2 | TRBV28 | . | CASSSGDYGYTF | TGTGCCAGCAGTTCAGGGGACTATGGCTACACCTTC
. | TRBJ1-5 | TRBV28 | . | CASSLRGHGNQPQHF | TGTGCCAGCAGTTTGAGGGGACATGGCAATCAGCCCCAGCATTTT
. | TRBJ1-6 | TRBV18 | . | CASSPPGRGSNSPLHF | TGTGCCAGCTCACCGCCCGGGAGAGGCTCAAATTCACCCCTCCACTTT
. | TRBJ2-1 | TRBV25-1 | . | CASSEWGPKPYNEQFF | TGTGCCAGCAGTGAATGGGGCCCCAAACCGTACAATGAGCAGTTCTTC
. | TRBJ1-1 | TRBV7-9 | . | CASSLPGGDTEAFF | TGTGCCAGCAGCTTACCCGGCGGGGACACTGAAGCTTTCTTT
few | TRBJ2-5 | TRBV5-4 | TRBD2 | CASSYTGGQETQYF | TGTGCCAGCAGCTATACGGGGGGGCAAGAGACCCAGTACTTC
. | TRBJ2-2 | TRBV19 | TRBD1 | CASSIRGRNTGELFF | TGTGCCAGTAGTATAAGGGGGCGCAACACCGGGGAGCTGTTTTTT
. | TRBJ2-1 | TRBV24-1 | TRBD2 | CATSDWGSGVRNNEQFF | TGTGCCACCAGTGATTGGGGTAGCGGGGTGCGAAACAATGAGCAGTTCTTC
. | TRBJ2-1 | TRBV5-8 | TRBD1 | CASSLLTGEFHNEQFF | TGTGCCAGCAGCCTGCTGACAGGGGAGTTTCACAATGAGCAGTTCTTC
. | TRBJ2-1 | TRBV25-1 | TRBD2 | CASSESLGSGGYEQFF | TGTGCCAGCAGTGAATCGCTAGGTAGCGGGGGGTATGAGCAGTTCTTC